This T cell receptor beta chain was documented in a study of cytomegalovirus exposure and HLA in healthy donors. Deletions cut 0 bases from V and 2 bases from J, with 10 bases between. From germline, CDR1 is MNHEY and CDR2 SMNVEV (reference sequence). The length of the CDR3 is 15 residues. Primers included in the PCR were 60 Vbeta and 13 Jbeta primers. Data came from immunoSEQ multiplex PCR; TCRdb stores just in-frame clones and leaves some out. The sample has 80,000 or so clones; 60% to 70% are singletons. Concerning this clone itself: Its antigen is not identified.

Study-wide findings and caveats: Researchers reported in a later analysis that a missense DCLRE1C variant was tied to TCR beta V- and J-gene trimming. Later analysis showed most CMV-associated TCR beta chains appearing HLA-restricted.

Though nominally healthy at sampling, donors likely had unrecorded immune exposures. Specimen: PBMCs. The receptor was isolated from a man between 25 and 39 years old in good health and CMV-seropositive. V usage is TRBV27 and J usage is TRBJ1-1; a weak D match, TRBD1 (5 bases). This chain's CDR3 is CASSLSPGVNTEAFF. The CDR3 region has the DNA TGTGCCAGCAGTTTATCGCCGGGGGTAAACACTGAAGCTTTCTTT.